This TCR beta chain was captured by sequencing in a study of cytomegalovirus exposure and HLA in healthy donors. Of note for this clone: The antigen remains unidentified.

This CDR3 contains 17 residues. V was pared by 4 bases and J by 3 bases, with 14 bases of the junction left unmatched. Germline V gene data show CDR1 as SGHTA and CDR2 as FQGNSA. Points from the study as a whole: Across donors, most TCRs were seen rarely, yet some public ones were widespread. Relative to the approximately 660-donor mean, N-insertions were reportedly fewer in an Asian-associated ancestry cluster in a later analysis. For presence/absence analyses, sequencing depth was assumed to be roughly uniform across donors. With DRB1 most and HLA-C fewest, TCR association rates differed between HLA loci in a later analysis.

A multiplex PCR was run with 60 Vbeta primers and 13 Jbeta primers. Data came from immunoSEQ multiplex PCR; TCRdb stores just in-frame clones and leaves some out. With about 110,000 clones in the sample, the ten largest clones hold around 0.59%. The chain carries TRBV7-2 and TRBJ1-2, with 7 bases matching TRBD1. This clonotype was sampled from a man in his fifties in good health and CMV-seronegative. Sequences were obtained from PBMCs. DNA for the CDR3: TGTGCCAGCAGCTCTAGACAGGGCACACGGCTGGACTATGGCTACACCTTC. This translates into CASSSRQGTRLDYGYTF.